This is a list of T cell receptor beta chains from one sample in a study of tumor-infiltrating lymphocytes in localized non-small cell lung cancer. Assay used: immunoSEQ multiplex PCR; TCRdb lists only in-frame clones, some missing. The sample lists over 10,000 clones; 55% to 75% were seen once. Material: lung tumor tissue. The receptors here all came from a human donor with non-small cell lung cancer. Each CDR3 is given with its conserved first and last residue. The D gene is left open where the match is weak. Clone size is shown for a subset of rows, as once, few, many or a class of expanded clone.

D | J | size | V | CDR3 | DNA
. | TRBJ2-2 | . | TRBV6-5 | CASSGTGELFF | TGTGCCAGCAGCGGCACCGGGGAGCTGTTTTTT
. | TRBJ2-1 | few | TRBV5-4 | CASSLAGGNNEQFF | TGTGCCAGCAGCTTGGCAGGCGGGAACAATGAGCAGTTCTTC
. | TRBJ2-7 | . | TRBV18 | CASSSVGEQYF | TGTGCCAGCTCGAGTGTTGGCGAGCAGTACTTC
. | TRBJ2-7 | . | TRBV2 | CAGALYPQYEQYF | TGTGCCGGGGCCCTCTACCCACAGTACGAGCAGTACTTC
. | TRBJ1-2 | . | TRBV4-1 | CASSQDTSGANGYTF | TGCGCCAGCAGCCAAGATACCTCGGGGGCGAATGGCTACACCTTC
. | TRBJ2-1 | . | TRBV7-2 | CASAPDAQGKFF | TGTGCCAGCGCCCCAGACGCCCAGGGTAAGTTCTTC
. | TRBJ1-1 | . | TRBV9 | CASSVKGGNTEAFF | TGTGCCAGCAGCGTAAAGGGAGGGAACACTGAAGCTTTCTTT
. | TRBJ1-4 | . | TRBV5-1 | CASSLTLDSKTNEKLFF | TGCGCCAGCAGCTTGACCTTAGACAGCAAAACTAATGAAAAACTGTTTTTT
TRBD1 | TRBJ1-6 | once | TRBV18 | CASSPHPGQENSPLHF | TGTGCCAGCTCACCCCATCCGGGACAGGAAAATTCACCCCTCCACTTT
TRBD1 | TRBJ1-1 | . | TRBV18 | CASSPTGGGGTEAFF | TGTGCCAGCTCACCAACAGGGGGAGGGGGCACTGAAGCTTTCTTT
TRBD1 | TRBJ2-2 | few | TRBV2 | CASIRDRDNTGELFF | TGTGCCAGCATTAGGGACAGGGATAACACCGGGGAGCTGTTTTTT
. | TRBJ2-7 | . | TRBV6-5 | CASSYSINTDKYEQYF | TGTGCCAGCAGTTACTCGATTAACACAGACAAGTACGAGCAGTACTTC
. | TRBJ1-5 | . | TRBV10-3 | CAISPDSYSNQPQHF | TGTGCCATCAGTCCCGACAGTTATAGCAATCAGCCCCAGCATTTT
. | TRBJ2-7 | . | TRBV9 | CASSVDRAGAYEQYF | TGTGCCAGCAGCGTAGATCGTGCAGGGGCCTACGAGCAGTACTTC
TRBD1 | TRBJ2-5 | . | TRBV6-6 | CASSRLSGGTGETQYF | TGTGCCAGCAGTCGTTTATCAGGGGGTACGGGGGAGACCCAGTACTTC
. | TRBJ1-1 | few | TRBV7-2 | CASSLTTNTEAFF | TGTGCCAGCAGCTTGACAACGAACACTGAAGCTTTCTTT
. | TRBJ2-3 | . | TRBV18 | CASSPLKGADTQYF | TGTGCCAGCTCACCATTGAAGGGTGCAGATACGCAGTATTTT
. | TRBJ2-7 | . | TRBV18 | CASSPVARESEQYF | TGTGCCAGCTCACCAGTGGCCAGGGAAAGCGAGCAGTACTTC
. | TRBJ2-5 | . | TRBV2 | CASRTGDLETQYF | TGTGCCAGCAGAACAGGCGACTTAGAGACCCAGTACTTC
. | TRBJ1-5 | once | TRBV19 | CASTSVGGGGQPQHF | .
. | TRBJ2-3 | . | TRBV5-1 | CASGAGTDTQYF | TGCGCCAGTGGGGCAGGGACAGATACGCAGTATTTT
. | TRBJ2-5 | . | TRBV7-9 | CASSLLGIPETQYF | TGTGCCAGCAGCTTACTCGGGATTCCGGAGACCCAGTACTTC
. | TRBJ1-1 | few | TRBV6-5 | CASSYEGGRDTEAFF | TGTGCCAGCAGTTACGAAGGAGGGAGGGACACTGAAGCTTTCTTT
. | TRBJ2-5 | . | TRBV5-1 | CASSLVIQKETQYF | TGCGCCAGCAGCTTGGTAATACAGAAAGAGACCCAGTACTTC
TRBD1 | TRBJ1-1 | . | TRBV18 | CASSPLPGQGNTEAFF | TGTGCCAGCTCGCCGTTACCGGGACAGGGGAACACTGAAGCTTTCTTT
TRBD1 | TRBJ1-2 | few | TRBV14 | CASGTGAAFHF | TGTGCCAGCGGAACAGGGGCGGCCTTTCACTTC
. | TRBJ2-5 | . | TRBV7-2 | CASSAEETQYF | TGTGCCAGCAGCGCGGAGGAGACCCAGTACTTC
. | TRBJ2-7 | . | TRBV7-9 | CASSLSPFGGLPLDEQYF | TGTGCCAGCAGCTTAAGCCCCTTTGGGGGCCTCCCCCTGGACGAGCAGTACTTC
. | TRBJ1-5 | once | TRBV11-2 | CASSKQVDQPQHF | TGTGCCAGCAGCAAGCAGGTCGATCAGCCCCAGCATTTT
TRBD1 | TRBJ1-2 | few | TRBV11-2 | CASSVPRGDYGYTF | TGTGCCAGCAGCGTCCCCAGGGGGGACTATGGCTACACCTTC
. | TRBJ2-3 | . | TRBV5-6 | CASSLRSNTQYF | TGTGCCAGCAGCTTGCGGAGTAATACGCAGTATTTT
. | TRBJ1-1 | . | TRBV30 | CAWVNTEAFF | TGTGCCTGGGTTAACACTGAAGCTTTCTTT
. | TRBJ2-7 | large | TRBV5-1 | CASSLSTGLDDEQYF | TGCGCCAGCAGCTTGTCTACAGGGTTAGACGACGAGCAGTACTTC
TRBD1 | TRBJ1-1 | . | TRBV19 | CASKEETGRMNTEAFF | TGTGCCAGTAAGGAGGAGACAGGGCGTATGAACACTGAAGCTTTCTTT
. | TRBJ1-4 | few | TRBV4-1 | CASSQGGRREKLFF | TGCGCCAGCAGCCAAGGGGGTCGAAGGGAAAAACTGTTTTTT
. | TRBJ1-2 | . | TRBV28 | CASSLLGGRGSFVGYTF | TGTGCCAGCAGTTTATTAGGCGGAAGGGGGTCCTTTGTCGGCTACACCTTC
. | TRBJ2-1 | . | TRBV5-4 | CASSLEGLNSEQFF | TGTGCCAGCAGCTTGGAGGGGCTCAACAGTGAGCAGTTCTTC
TRBD2 | TRBJ2-3 | . | TRBV9 | CASSVPGLGVTQYF | TGTGCCAGCAGCGTCCCGGGACTAGGAGTTACGCAGTATTTT
TRBD1 | TRBJ2-7 | . | TRBV5-6 | CASSVTTGGSYEQYF | TGTGCCAGCAGCGTAACGACAGGGGGCTCCTACGAGCAGTACTTC
. | TRBJ2-3 | . | TRBV5-4 | CASSIGTPLLNTQYF | TGTGCCAGCAGCATCGGGACGCCTCTGCTGAATACGCAGTATTTT